This TCR beta chain was documented in a study of T-cell memory formation after mild COVID-19. For the study at large: Largely, TCR clusters stayed within a single donor.

Using its own MiXCR run on the 5' RACE reads, TCRdb lists one record per CDR3 protein. The table shows approximately 400,000 distinct CDR3 sequences, with about a sixth occurring only once. As regards this clonotype: What it binds is unknown.

Points from the study as a whole: Contracting CD4+ clones sat mainly in CM and EM; CD8+ in EMRA. The appearance of some responding clones in pre-infection memory suggested that cross-reactive memory joined.

The clonotype comes from a man aged 18 to 35 who had mild COVID-19 (a few samples of this study predate the infection). Cell type and time point are not known. Sequencing was done on a sample of PBMCs or a T cell subset sorted from them (not recorded which).

The CDR3, as DNA: TGCGCCAGCAGCCCCAGGGGGGTCCCCTCCTACGAGCAGTACTTC. The encoded protein is CASSPRGVPSYEQYF. The chain is built from TRBV4-1 and TRBJ2-7, with D perhaps matching TRBD1 (7 bases). Germline CDR1 MGHRA, CDR2 YSYEKL. The germline V and J ends were trimmed by 4 bases and 0 bases, with 13 bases remaining between them. The CDR3 totals 15 residues.